What follows is one TCR beta chain and its context. Its antigen is not known. The germline V gene encodes CDR1 MNHEY and CDR2 SVGAGI. With 8 bases clipped from V and 6 bases from J, the junction kept 7 bases outside the gene matches. The length of the CDR3 is 13 residues. PCR amplification relied on 60 Vbeta primers (plus 13 Jbeta primers). Sequencing used immunoSEQ multiplex PCR; TCRdb keeps in-frame clones, though not all of them. The repertoire consists of around 97,000 clones, with 9.4% occurring once and the leading ten covering about 4.7%. These data originate in a study of cytomegalovirus exposure and HLA in healthy donors. General study results and limits: The study put 150 to 200 TCR beta chains on its list as cytomegalovirus-associated.

The sequence was obtained from a man in his fifties in good health and CMV-seropositive. Input material: PBMCs. The V gene is TRBV6-5, the J gene TRBJ2-7, with 10 bases matching TRBD1. CDR3 loop: CASSRDRGLEQYF. The CDR3 region has the DNA TGTGCCAGCTCCCGGGACAGGGGTCTCGAGCAGTACTTC.